This T cell receptor (beta chain) was captured by sequencing in a study of T cells in Graves' hyperthyroidism and ophthalmopathy. Looking at the study overall: Blood was drawn when the patient was first diagnosed and still untreated.

This clonotype appeared many times. Its antigen is as yet unknown. TCR beta CDR3 sequences were amplified from RNA transcripts. TCR CDR3 regions were first amplified by RT-PCR with HTBI primers. TCRdb reprocessed the multiplex PCR reads with MiXCR, giving one entry per CDR3 protein. The repertoire holds around 600,000 distinct CDR3 sequences, with roughly 15% as singletons. This CDR3 is built from 14 residues. Trimming shortened V by 3 bases and J by 4 bases, and 12 bases separated the two germline ends. Germline V gene data show CDR1 as SEHNR and CDR2 as FQNEAQ (reference sequence). Overall study findings and caveats: In the blood, most expanded thyroid clonotypes above 0.001 appeared as well.

The TCR sequence derives from a woman aged 45-59 years with Graves' ophthalmopathy. The sample was blood. The V and J genes are TRBV7-9 and TRBJ1-1, with D perhaps matching TRBD1 (5 bases). CDR3 sequence (DNA): TGTGCCAGCAGCTTTGTCCGGGGGGGCACTGAAGCTTTCTTT. This codes for CASSFVRGGTEAFF.